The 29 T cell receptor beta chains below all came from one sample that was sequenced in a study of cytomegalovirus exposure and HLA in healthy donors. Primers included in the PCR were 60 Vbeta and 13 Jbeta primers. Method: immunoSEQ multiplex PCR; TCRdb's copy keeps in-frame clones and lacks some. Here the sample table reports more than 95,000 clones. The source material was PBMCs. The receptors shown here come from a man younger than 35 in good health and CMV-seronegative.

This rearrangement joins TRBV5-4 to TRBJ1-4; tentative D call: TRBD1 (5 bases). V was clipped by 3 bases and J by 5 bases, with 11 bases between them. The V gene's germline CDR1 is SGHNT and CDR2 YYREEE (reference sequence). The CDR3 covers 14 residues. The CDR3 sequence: CASSSRDGNEKLFF. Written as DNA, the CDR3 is TGTGCCAGCAGCTCCAGGGATGGAAATGAAAAACTGTTTTTT.

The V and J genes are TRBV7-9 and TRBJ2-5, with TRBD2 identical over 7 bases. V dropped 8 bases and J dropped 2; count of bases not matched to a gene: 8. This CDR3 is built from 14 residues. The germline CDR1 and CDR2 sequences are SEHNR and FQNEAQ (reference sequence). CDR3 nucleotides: TGTGCCAGCCGGGGGAGGGGAGGGCAAGAGACCCAGTACTTC. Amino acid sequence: CASRGRGGQETQYF.

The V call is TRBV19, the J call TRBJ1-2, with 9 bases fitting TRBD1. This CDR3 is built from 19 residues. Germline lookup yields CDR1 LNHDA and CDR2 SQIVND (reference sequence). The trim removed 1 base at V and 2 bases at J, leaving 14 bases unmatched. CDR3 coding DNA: TGTGCCAGTAGTATAGTTTACAGGGGGCGAATCGTGCAGAACTATGGCTACACCTTC. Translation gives CASSIVYRGRIVQNYGYTF.

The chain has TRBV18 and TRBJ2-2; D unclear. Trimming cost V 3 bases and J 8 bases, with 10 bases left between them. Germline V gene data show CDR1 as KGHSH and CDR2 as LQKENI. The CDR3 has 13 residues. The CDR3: CASSPQRIGELFF. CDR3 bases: TGTGCCAGCTCACCCCAGAGGATTGGGGAGCTGTTTTTT.

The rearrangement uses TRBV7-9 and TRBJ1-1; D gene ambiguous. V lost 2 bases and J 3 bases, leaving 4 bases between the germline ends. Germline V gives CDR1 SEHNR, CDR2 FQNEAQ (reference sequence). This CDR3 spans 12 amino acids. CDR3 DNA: TGTGCCAGCAGCTTACAGGACACTGAAGCTTTCTTT. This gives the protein CASSLQDTEAFF.

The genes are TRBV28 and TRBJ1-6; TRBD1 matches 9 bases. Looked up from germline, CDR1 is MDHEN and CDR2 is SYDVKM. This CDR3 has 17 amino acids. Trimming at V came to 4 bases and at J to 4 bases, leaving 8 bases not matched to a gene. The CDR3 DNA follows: TGTGCCAGCAGTTCCCGCCGGACAGGGGATTATAATTCACCCCTCCACTTT. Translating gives CASSSRRTGDYNSPLHF.

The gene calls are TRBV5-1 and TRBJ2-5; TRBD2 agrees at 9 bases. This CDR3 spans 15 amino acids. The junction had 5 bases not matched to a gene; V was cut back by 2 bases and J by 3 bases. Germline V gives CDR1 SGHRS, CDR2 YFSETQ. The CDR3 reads CASSFGASGEETQYF. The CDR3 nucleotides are TGCGCCAGCAGCTTCGGAGCTAGCGGGGAAGAGACCCAGTACTTC. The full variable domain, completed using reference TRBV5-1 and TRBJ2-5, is KAGVTQTPRYLIKTRGQQVTLSCSPISGHRSVSWYQQTPGQGLQFLFEYFSETQRNKGNFPGRFSGRQFSNSRSEMNVSTLELGDSALYLCASSFGASGEETQYFGPGTRLLVL.

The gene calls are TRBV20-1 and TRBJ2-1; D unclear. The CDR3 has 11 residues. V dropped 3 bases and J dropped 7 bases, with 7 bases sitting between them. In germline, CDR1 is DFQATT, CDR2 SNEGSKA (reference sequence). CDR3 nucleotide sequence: TGCAGTGCTAGTAAGCATAATGAGCAGTTCTTC. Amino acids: CSASKHNEQFF.

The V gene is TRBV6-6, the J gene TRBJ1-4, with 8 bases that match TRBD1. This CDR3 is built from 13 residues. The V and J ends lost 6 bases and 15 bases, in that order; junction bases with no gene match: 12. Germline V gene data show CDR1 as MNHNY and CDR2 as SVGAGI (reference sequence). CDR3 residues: CASRPGQDKRMFF. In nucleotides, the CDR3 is TGTGCCAGCAGACCGGGACAGGACAAAAGGATGTTTTTT.

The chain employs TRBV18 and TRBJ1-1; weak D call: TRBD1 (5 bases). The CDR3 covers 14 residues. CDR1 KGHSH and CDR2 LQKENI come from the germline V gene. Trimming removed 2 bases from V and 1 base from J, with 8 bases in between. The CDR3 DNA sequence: TGTGCCAGCTCACCATCAGGGCAGAACACTGAAGCTTTCTTT. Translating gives CASSPSGQNTEAFF.

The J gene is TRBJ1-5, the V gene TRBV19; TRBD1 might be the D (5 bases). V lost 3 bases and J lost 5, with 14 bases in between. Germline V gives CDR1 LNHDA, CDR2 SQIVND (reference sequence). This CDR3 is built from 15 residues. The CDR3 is CASSISLGDYQPQHF. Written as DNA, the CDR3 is TGTGCCAGTAGTATTAGTCTGGGGGACTATCAGCCCCAGCATTTT.

The CDR3: CASRSGQPTNTGELFF. In DNA form, the CDR3 reads TGTGCCAGCCGTTCGGGACAGCCGACGAACACCGGGGAGCTGTTTTTT. The chain has TRBV11-3 and TRBJ2-2, with 7 bases that match TRBD1. CDR3 size: 16 residues. V shed 8 bases and J 0 bases; nucleotides not matched to a gene: 9. Germline-derived CDR1 and CDR2 are SGHNT and YENEEA.

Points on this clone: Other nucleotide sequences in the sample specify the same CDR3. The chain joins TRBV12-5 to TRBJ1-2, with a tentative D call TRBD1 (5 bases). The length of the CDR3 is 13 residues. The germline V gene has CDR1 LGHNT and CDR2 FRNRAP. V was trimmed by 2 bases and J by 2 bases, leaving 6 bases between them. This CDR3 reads CASGLTGNYGYTF. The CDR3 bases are TGTGCTAGTGGTTTGACAGGAAACTATGGCTACACCTTC.

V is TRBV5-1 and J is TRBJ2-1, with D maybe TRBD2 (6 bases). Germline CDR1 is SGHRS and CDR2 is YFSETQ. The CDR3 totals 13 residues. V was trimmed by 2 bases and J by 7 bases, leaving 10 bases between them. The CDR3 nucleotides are TGCGCCAGCAGCTTTAGCGGAAATAATGAGCAGTTCTTC. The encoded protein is CASSFSGNNEQFF.

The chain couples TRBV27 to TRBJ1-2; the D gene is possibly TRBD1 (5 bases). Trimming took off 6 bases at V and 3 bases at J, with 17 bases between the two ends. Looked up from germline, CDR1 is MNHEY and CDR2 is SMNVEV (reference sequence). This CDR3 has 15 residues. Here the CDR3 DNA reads TGTGCCAGCAGCCCCGGGGGAGGGCCCTACTATGGCTACACCTTC. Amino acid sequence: CASSPGGGPYYGYTF.

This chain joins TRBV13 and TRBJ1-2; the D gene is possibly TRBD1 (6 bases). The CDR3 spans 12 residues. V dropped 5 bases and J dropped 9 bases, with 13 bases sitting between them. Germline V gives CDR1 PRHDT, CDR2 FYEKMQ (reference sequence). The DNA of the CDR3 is TGTGCCAGCAGCCCACGGGACACCCGCTACACCTTC. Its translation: CASSPRDTRYTF. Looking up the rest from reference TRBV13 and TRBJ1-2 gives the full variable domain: AAGVIQSPRHLIKEKRETATLKCYPIPRHDTVYWYQQGPGQDPQFLISFYEKMQSDKGSIPDRFSAQQFSDYHSELNMSSLELGDSALYFCASSPRDTRYTFGSGTRLTVV.

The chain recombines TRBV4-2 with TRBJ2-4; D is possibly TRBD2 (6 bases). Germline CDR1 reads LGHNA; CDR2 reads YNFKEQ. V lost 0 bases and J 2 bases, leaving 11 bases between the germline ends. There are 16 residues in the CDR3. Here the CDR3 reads CASSQEGRGPKNIQYF. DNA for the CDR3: TGTGCCAGCAGCCAAGAAGGGCGGGGACCCAAAAACATTCAGTACTTC.

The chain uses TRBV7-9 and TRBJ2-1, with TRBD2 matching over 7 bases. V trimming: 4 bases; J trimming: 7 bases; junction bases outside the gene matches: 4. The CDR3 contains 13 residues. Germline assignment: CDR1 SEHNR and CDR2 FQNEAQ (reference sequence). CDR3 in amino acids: CASSSSGKNEQFF. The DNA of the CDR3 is TGTGCCAGCAGCTCCAGCGGGAAAAATGAGCAGTTCTTC.

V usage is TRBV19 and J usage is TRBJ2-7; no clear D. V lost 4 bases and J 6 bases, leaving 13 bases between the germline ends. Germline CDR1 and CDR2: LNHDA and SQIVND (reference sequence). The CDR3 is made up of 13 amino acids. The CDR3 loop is CASSNPWAGEQYF. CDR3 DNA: TGTGCCAGTAGTAACCCTTGGGCAGGCGAGCAGTACTTC.

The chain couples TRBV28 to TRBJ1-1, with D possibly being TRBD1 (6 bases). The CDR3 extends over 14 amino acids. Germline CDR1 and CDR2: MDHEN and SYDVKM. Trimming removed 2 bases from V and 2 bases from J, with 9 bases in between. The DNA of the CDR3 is TGTGCCAGCAGTTTAAGGGACATTAACACTGAAGCTTTCTTT. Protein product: CASSLRDINTEAFF.

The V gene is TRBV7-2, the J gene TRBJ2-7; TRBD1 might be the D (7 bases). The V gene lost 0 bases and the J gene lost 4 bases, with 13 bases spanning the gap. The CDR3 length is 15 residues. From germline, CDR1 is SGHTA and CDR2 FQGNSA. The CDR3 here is CASSLARAGGYEQYF. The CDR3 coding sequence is TGTGCCAGCAGCTTAGCGCGGGCAGGGGGGTACGAGCAGTACTTC.

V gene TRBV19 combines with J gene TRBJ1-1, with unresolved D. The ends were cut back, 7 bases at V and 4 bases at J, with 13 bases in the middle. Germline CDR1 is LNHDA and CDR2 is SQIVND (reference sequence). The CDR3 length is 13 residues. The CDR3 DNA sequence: TGTGCCAGTACCATGGCGGGTGCCACTGAAGCTTTCTTT. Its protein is CASTMAGATEAFF.

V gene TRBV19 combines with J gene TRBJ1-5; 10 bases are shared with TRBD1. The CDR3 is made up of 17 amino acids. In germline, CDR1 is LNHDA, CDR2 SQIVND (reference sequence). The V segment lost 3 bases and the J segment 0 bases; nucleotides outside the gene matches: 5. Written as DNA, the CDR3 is TGTGCCAGTAGTATCCGGGACAGGGGTCCTAGCAATCAGCCCCAGCATTTT. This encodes CASSIRDRGPSNQPQHF.

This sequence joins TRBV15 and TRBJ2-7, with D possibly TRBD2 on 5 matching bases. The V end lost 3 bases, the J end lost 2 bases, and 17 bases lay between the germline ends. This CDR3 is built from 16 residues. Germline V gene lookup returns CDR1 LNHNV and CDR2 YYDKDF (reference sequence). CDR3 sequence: CATSSPDEGVAYEQYF. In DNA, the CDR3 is TGTGCCACCAGCAGTCCGGATGAGGGAGTGGCCTACGAGCAGTACTTC.

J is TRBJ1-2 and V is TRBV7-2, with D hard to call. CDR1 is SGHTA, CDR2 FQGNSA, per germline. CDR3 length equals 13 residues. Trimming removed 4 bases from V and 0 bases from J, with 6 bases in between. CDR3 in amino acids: CASSYRANYGYTF. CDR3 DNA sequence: TGTGCCAGCAGCTACCGGGCTAACTATGGCTACACCTTC.

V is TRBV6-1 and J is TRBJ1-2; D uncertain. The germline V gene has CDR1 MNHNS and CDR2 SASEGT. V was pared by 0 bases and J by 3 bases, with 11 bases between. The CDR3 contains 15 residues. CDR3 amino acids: CASSEARRVHYGYTF. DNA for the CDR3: TGTGCCAGCAGTGAAGCAAGGAGAGTTCACTATGGCTACACCTTC.

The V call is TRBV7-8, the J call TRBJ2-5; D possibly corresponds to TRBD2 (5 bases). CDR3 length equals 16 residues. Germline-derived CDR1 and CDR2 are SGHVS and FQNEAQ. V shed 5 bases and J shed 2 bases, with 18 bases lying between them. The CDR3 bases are TGTGCCAGCAGCCCCCGTAGACTAAGACTACAAGAGACCCAGTACTTC. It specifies CASSPRRLRLQETQYF. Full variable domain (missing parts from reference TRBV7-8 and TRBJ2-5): GAGVSQSPRYKVAKRGQDVALRCDPISGHVSLFWYQQALGQGPEFLTYFQNEAQLDKSGLPSDRFFAERPEGSVSTLKIQRTQQEDSAVYLCASSPRRLRLQETQYFGPGTRLLVL.

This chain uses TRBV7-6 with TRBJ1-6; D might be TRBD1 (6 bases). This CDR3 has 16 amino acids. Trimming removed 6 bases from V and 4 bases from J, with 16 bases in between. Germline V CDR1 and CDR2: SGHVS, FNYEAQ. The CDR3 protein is CASSTTGGQYNSPLHF. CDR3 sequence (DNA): TGTGCCAGCAGTACTACCGGGGGGCAGTATAATTCACCCCTCCACTTT.

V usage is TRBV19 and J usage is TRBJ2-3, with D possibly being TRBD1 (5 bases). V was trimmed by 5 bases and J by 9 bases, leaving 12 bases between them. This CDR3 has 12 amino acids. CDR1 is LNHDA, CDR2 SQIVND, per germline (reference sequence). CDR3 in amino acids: CASSSDRETQYF. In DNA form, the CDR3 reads TGTGCCAGTAGTTCCGACAGAGAAACGCAGTATTTT.